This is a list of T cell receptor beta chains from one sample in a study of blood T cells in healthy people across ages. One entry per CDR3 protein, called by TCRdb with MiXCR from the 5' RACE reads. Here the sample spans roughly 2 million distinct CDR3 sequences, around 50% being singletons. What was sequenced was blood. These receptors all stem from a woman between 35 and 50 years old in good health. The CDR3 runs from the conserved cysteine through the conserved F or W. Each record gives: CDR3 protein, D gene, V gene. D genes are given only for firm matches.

CSAAGPADGYTF - TRBV29-1
CAGSLTGTDERYF TRBD1 TRBV7-4
CATSRVTGNSNQPQHF TRBD1 TRBV15
CASGGIWASNYGYTF - TRBV6-1
CASSPLIVNTEAFF - TRBV6-5
CASSARPGSEQYF - TRBV7-3
CASSPGTYQETQYF - TRBV6-6
CASREVSAGQYF - TRBV7-2
CASSVASGGAGEQFF TRBD2 TRBV9
CASSVNPSGGLSSYNEQFF TRBD2 TRBV9
CASSQSPDRDSGETQYF TRBD1 TRBV23-1
CSATTRRGFQETQYF - TRBV20-1
CATSQRTGGTEAFF TRBD1 TRBV15
CSVEHGTAGETQYF - TRBV29-1
CSAPLVGQETQYF - TRBV20-1
CASSLVVGSNIQYF - TRBV7-9
CASSFLQGGLETQYF TRBD2 TRBV28
CASSFGTAGEAFF TRBD1 TRBV12-3/TRBV12-4
CASSRRQNEKLFF - TRBV7-6
CSAFYNEQFF - TRBV29-1
CASSPEWLADTDTQYF TRBD2 TRBV7-9
CASSLEDRYPYEQYF - TRBV7-2